The 16 T cell receptor beta chains below all came from one sample that was sequenced in a study of shared clonotypes between healthy human individuals. Using immunoSEQ multiplex PCR, the repertoire was profiled, and TCRdb retains in-frame clones only, with some absent. The table shows 2 million to 2.5 million clones, with around 95% occurring only once. Sequencing was carried out using naive CD4+ T cells sorted from blood. Specified subset: CD45RA+ positively selected. Receptors were obtained from a man younger than 35 in good health.

As regards this clone: At the DNA level, this CDR3 is encoded by other sequences in the same sample as well. This chain uses TRBV29-1 with TRBJ2-5, with a tentative D call TRBD2 (6 bases). Trimming shortened V by 2 bases and J by 4 bases, and 11 bases separated the two germline ends. The CDR3 contains 13 residues. Germline assignment: CDR1 SQVTM and CDR2 ANQGSEA. CDR3 sequence (DNA): TGCAGCGTTGAAAAGGGGCGGGGAGAGACCCAGTACTTC. This encodes CSVEKGRGETQYF.

This clone was observed once. The chain couples TRBV30 to TRBJ2-1; D is ambiguous. This CDR3 comprises 11 residues. Germline V CDR1 and CDR2: GTSNPN, SVGIG (reference sequence). Trimming removed 3 bases at V and 5 bases at J, with 5 bases between. The CDR3 loop reads CAWSPDNEQFF. As DNA, the CDR3 is TGTGCCTGGAGCCCGGACAATGAGCAGTTCTTC.

This clone was picked up one time. This CDR3 is CSARQGAGRQETQYF. The CDR3 bases are TGCAGCGCGAGACAGGGGGCAGGGCGGCAAGAGACCCAGTACTTC. This chain joins TRBV29-1 and TRBJ2-5; 10 bases are a match to TRBD1. Per the germline V gene, CDR1 is SQVTM and CDR2 is ANQGSEA. CDR3 length: 15 residues. V shed 7 bases and J 2 bases; nucleotides not matched to a gene: 10. The full variable domain, completed using reference TRBV29-1 and TRBJ2-5, is SAVISQKPSRDICQRGTSLTIQCQVDSQVTMMFWYRQQPGQSLTLIATANQGSEATYESGFVIDKFPISRPNLTFSTLTVSNMSPEDSSIYLCSARQGAGRQETQYFGPGTRLLVL.

This sequence joins TRBV9 and TRBJ2-1; D possibly matches TRBD1 or TRBD2 (5 bases each). This CDR3 has 15 amino acids. V was trimmed by 2 bases and J by 7 bases, leaving 16 bases between them. The germline V gene encodes CDR1 SGDLS and CDR2 YYNGEE. Here the CDR3 reads CASSVSRDAINEQFF. The CDR3 DNA reads as TGTGCCAGCAGCGTCTCCCGGGACGCGATAAATGAGCAGTTCTTC.

The CDR3 spells CASSPSGPQFSGNTIYF. The CDR3 region has the DNA TGTGCCAGCTCACCATCCGGGCCTCAATTTTCTGGAAACACCATATATTTT. The gene calls are TRBV18 and TRBJ1-3; D remains ambiguous. Germline V gives CDR1 KGHSH, CDR2 LQKENI. V was shortened by 2 bases and J by 1 base, with 15 bases between the two germline ends. The CDR3 has 17 residues.

This CDR3 reads CASSQDPDNQPQHF. The CDR3 DNA follows: TGCGCCAGCAGCCAAGACCCGGACAATCAGCCCCAGCATTTT. J is TRBJ1-5 and V is TRBV4-3; no definite D call. The germline CDR1 and CDR2 sequences are LGHNA and YSLEER. Trimming left V 0 bases short and J 3 bases short, with 6 bases between. The CDR3 contains 14 residues.

The V call is TRBV5-6, the J call TRBJ2-7, with D unresolved. The CDR3 contains 14 residues. The ends were cut back, 0 bases at V and 1 base at J, with 8 bases in the middle. CDR1 is SGHDT and CDR2 is YYEEEE in the germline V gene. The CDR3 loop is CASSLEGRSYEQYF. CDR3 DNA sequence: TGTGCCAGCAGCTTGGAGGGCAGATCCTACGAGCAGTACTTC.

The rearrangement joins TRBV9 to TRBJ1-4, with a weak D call TRBD1 (5 bases). V was cut by 2 bases and J by 12 bases, with 23 bases left in between. Germline CDR1 SGDLS, CDR2 YYNGEE. The CDR3 length is 16 residues. DNA for the CDR3: TGTGCCAGCAGCGTTGCAGGGAATAGGCGCTACGGGGAACTGTTTTTT. The encoded protein is CASSVAGNRRYGELFF. Looking up the rest from reference TRBV9 and TRBJ1-4 gives the full variable domain: DSGVTQTPKHLITATGQRVTLRCSPRSGDLSVYWYQQSLDQGLQFLIQYYNGEERAKGNILERFSAQQFPDLHSELNLSSLELGDSALYFCASSVAGNRRYGELFFGSGTQLSVL.

This chain links TRBV5-4 with TRBJ2-2; weak D call: TRBD2 (5 bases). Per germline, CDR1 SGHNT and CDR2 YYREEE (reference sequence). V was pared by 1 base and J by 2 bases, with 18 bases between. The CDR3 spans 18 residues. DNA for the CDR3: TGTGCCAGCAGCTTGTATACTCTCCGGGGAACAAACACCGGGGAGCTGTTTTTT. It specifies CASSLYTLRGTNTGELFF.

The chain carries TRBV10-1 and TRBJ2-1, with TRBD2 identical over 12 bases. There are 16 residues in the CDR3. Germline lookup yields CDR1 WNHNN and CDR2 SYGVQD (reference sequence). J was trimmed by 4 bases and V by 9 bases; bases with no gene match: 10. CDR3 sequence reads: CASAPGGLAGYNEQFF. The CDR3 coding sequence is TGCGCCAGTGCGCCAGGGGGACTAGCGGGTTACAATGAGCAGTTCTTC.

The chain uses TRBV4-3 and TRBJ1-2; 8 bases map to TRBD1. The CDR3 runs 13 residues. With 6 bases clipped from V and 3 bases from J, the junction kept 3 bases outside the gene matches. The germline CDR1 and CDR2 sequences are LGHNA and YSLEER. DNA of the CDR3: TGCGCCAGCAGTCTGGACAGGGACTATGGCTACACCTTC. As protein: CASSLDRDYGYTF.

The chain uses TRBV19 and TRBJ1-6, with 10 bases matching TRBD1. Unmatched junction bases numbered 7, after V lost 7 bases and J lost 10 bases. The CDR3 is made up of 14 amino acids. From germline, CDR1 is LNHDA and CDR2 SQIVND (reference sequence). CDR3 protein: CASNVRTGGSPLHF. CDR3 bases: TGTGCCAGTAATGTTCGGACAGGGGGATCACCCCTCCACTTT.

This rearrangement joins TRBV19 to TRBJ1-2; D is unresolved. V gave up 7 bases and J gave up 6 bases, with 18 bases separating them. The CDR3 is made up of 14 amino acids. Germline loops: CDR1 LNHDA, CDR2 SQIVND (reference sequence). CDR3 coding DNA: TGTGCCAGTACTCGCCTCGGGAGGTTCGATGGCTACACCTTC. Amino acids: CASTRLGRFDGYTF.

The rearrangement links TRBV19 to TRBJ1-5; 9 bases are a match to TRBD1. The CDR3 has 14 residues. The germline CDR1 and CDR2 sequences are LNHDA and SQIVND (reference sequence). The V and J ends lost 5 bases and 6 bases, in that order; junction bases with no gene match: 5. The CDR3 sequence is CASSVQGARQPQHF. CDR3 coding DNA: TGTGCCAGTAGTGTACAGGGGGCTCGTCAGCCCCAGCATTTT.

The chain has TRBV4-3 and TRBJ1-6; D ambiguous. Germline V CDR1 and CDR2: LGHNA, YSLEER. The V end was cut by 0 bases, the J end by 4 bases, with 16 bases between. The CDR3 length is 18 residues. The CDR3 DNA sequence: TGCGCCAGCAGCCAAGAGAATGTGCCCAGGTCGTATAATTCACCCCTCCACTTT. Translated, it gives CASSQENVPRSYNSPLHF.

V is TRBV30 and J is TRBJ2-1; tentatively, D is TRBD1 (6 bases). V lost 2 bases, J lost 7 bases, and 15 bases lay in between. Germline-derived CDR1 and CDR2 are GTSNPN and SVGIG (reference sequence). CDR3 size: 14 residues. The CDR3 coding sequence is TGTGCCTGGAGTTTTTGGACAGCGAGGAATGAGCAGTTCTTC. Its protein product is CAWSFWTARNEQFF.